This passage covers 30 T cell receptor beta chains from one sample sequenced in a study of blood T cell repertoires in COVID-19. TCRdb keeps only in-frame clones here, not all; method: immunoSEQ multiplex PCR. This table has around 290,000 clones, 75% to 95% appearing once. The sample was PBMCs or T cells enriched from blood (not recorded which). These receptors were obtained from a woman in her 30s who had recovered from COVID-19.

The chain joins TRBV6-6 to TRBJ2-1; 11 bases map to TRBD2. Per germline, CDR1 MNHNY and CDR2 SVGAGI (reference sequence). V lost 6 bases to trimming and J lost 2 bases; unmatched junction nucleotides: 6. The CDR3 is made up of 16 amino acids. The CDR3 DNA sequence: TGTGCCAGCAGGATCCCGACTAGCGGGACCTACAATGAGCAGTTCTTC. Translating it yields CASRIPTSGTYNEQFF.

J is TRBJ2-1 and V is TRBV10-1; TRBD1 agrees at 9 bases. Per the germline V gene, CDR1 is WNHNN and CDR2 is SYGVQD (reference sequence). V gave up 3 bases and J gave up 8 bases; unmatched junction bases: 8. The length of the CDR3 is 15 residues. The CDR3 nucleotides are TGCGCCAGCAGTGATTTTAGGGACAGGGATTATGAGCAGTTCTTC. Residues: CASSDFRDRDYEQFF.

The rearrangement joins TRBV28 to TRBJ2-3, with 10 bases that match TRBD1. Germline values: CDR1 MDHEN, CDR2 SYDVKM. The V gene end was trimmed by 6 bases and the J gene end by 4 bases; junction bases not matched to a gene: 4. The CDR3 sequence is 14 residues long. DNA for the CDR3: TGTGCCAGCAGCCCGGGACAGGGGCCAGATACGCAGTATTTT. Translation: CASSPGQGPDTQYF.

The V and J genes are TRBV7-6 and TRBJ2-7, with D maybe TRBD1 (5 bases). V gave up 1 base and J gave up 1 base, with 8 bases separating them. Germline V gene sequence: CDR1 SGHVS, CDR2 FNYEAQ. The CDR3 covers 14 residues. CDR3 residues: CASSLGPGSYEQYF. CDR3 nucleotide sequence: TGTGCCAGCAGCTTAGGCCCAGGGTCCTACGAGCAGTACTTC.

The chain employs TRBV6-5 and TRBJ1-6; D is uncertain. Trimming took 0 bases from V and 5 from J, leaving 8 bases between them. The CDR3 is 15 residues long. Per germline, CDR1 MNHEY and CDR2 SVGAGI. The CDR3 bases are TGTGCCAGCAGTTACTCAATTCCAGATAATTCACCCCTCCACTTT. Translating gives CASSYSIPDNSPLHF.

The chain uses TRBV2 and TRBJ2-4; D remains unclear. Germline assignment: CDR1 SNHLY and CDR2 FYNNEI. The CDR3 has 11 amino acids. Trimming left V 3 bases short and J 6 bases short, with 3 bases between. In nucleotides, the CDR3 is TGTGCCAGCAGTGATAGAAACATTCAGTACTTC. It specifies CASSDRNIQYF.

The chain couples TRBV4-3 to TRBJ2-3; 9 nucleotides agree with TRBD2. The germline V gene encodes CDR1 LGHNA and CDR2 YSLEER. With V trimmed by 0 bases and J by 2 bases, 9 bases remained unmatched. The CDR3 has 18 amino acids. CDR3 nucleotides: TGCGCCAGCAGCCAAGATATCTCTAGCGGGGCCCCCACAGATACGCAGTATTTT. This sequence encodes CASSQDISSGAPTDTQYF.

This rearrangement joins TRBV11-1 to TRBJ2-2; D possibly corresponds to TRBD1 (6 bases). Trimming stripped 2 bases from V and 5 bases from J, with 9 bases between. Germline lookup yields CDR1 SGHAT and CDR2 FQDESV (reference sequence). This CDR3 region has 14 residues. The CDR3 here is CASSLQGLTGELFF. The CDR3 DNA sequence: TGTGCCAGCAGCTTACAGGGGTTAACCGGGGAGCTGTTTTTT.

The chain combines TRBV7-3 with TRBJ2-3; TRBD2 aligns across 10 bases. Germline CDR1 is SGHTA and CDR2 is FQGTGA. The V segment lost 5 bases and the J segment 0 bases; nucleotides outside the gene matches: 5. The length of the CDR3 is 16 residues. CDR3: CASSKLAGISTDTQYF. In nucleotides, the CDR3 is TGTGCCAGCAGCAAACTAGCGGGAATAAGCACAGATACGCAGTATTTT.

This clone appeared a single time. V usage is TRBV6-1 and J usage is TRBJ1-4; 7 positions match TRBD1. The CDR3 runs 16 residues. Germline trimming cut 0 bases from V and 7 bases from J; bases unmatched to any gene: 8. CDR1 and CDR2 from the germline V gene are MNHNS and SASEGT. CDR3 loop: CASSEALTGLGEKLFF. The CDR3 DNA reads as TGTGCCAGCAGTGAAGCGCTGACAGGGCTGGGTGAAAAACTGTTTTTT.

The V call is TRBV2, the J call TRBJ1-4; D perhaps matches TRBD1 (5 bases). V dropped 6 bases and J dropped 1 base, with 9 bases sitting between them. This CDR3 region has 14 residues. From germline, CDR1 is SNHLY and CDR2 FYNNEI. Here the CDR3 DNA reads TGTGCCAGCAGCGACAGAAGAACTAATGAAAAACTGTTTTTT. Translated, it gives CASSDRRTNEKLFF.

CDR3 coding DNA: TGTGCCAGCAGCGCTGACAGTGAGCAGTTCTTC. Encoded protein: CASSADSEQFF. The chain joins TRBV9 to TRBJ2-1; the D gene is possibly TRBD1 (5 bases). Germline lookup yields CDR1 SGDLS and CDR2 YYNGEE. The V and J ends lost 3 bases and 9 bases respectively, with 7 bases between them. This CDR3 comprises 11 residues. The full variable domain, with the rest looked up from reference TRBV9 and TRBJ2-1, is DSGVTQTPKHLITATGQRVTLRCSPRSGDLSVYWYQQSLDQGLQFLIQYYNGEERAKGNILERFSAQQFPDLHSELNLSSLELGDSALYFCASSADSEQFFGPGTRLTVL.

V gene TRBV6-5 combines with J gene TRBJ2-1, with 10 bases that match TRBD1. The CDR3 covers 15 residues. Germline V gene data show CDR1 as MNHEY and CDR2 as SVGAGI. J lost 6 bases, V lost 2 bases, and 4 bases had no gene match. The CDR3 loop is CASSYAGQGGNEQFF. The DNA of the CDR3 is TGTGCCAGCAGTTACGCCGGACAGGGGGGCAATGAGCAGTTCTTC.

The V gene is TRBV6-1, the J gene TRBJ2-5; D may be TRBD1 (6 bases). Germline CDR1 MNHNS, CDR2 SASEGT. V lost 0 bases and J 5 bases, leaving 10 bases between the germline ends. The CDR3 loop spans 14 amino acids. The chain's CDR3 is CASSEAQGQETQYF. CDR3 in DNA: TGTGCCAGCAGTGAAGCACAGGGCCAGGAGACCCAGTACTTC.

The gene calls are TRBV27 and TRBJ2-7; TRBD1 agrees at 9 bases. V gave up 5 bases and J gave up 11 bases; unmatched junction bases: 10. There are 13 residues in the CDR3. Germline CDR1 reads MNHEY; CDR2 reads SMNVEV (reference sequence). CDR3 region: CASSTGQGVKKYF. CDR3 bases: TGTGCCAGCAGTACGGGACAGGGAGTGAAAAAGTACTTC.

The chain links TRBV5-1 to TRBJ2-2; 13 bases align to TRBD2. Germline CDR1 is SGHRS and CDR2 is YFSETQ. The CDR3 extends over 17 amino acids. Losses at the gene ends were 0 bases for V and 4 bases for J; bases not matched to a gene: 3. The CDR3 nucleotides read TGCGCCAGCAGCTTGGGAACTAGCGGGAGGGCCACCGGGGAGCTGTTTTTT. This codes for CASSLGTSGRATGELFF.

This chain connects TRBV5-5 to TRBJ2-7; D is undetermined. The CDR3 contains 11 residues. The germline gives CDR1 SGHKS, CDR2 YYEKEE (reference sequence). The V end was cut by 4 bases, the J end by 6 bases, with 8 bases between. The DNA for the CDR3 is TGTGCCAGCAGCCGACCGGGCGAGCAGTACTTC. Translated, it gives CASSRPGEQYF.

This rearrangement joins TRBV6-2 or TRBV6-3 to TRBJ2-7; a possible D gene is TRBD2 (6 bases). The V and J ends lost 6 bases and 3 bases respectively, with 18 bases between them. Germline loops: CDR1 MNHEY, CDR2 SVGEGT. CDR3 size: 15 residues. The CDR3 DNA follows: TGTGCCAGCAGCTTCCGGGGGAGCCAATACTACGAGCAGTACTTC. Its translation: CASSFRGSQYYEQYF.

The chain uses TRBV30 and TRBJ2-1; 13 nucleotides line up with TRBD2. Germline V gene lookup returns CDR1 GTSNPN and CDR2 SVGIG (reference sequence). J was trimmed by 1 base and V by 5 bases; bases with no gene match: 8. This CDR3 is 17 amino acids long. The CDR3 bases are TGTGCCTGGGGGAAAGGACTAGCGGGGGCGTCCTACAATGAGCAGTTCTTC. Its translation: CAWGKGLAGASYNEQFF.

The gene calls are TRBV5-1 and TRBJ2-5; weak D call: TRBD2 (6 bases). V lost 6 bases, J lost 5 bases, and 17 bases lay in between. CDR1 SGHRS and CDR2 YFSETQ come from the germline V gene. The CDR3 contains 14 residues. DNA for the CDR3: TGCGCCAGCATGGAGGGGTTGGGCGCTGAGACCCAGTACTTC. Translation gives CASMEGLGAETQYF.

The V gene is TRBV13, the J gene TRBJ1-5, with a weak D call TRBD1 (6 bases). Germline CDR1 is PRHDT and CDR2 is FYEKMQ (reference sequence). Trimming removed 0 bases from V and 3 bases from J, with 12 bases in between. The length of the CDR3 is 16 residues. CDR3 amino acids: CASSLGTSGVNQPQHF. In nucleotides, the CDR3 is TGTGCCAGCAGCTTAGGGACTTCAGGGGTCAATCAGCCCCAGCATTTT.

CDR3 DNA: TGTGCCAGCAGCTCCTCACCTAGAGATACGCAGTATTTT. It codes for CASSSSPRDTQYF. This chain links TRBV7-2 with TRBJ2-3; D call uncertain. Germline CDR1 and CDR2: SGHTA and FQGNSA. V was cut by 4 bases and J by 5 bases, with 10 bases left in between. This CDR3 is 13 amino acids long.

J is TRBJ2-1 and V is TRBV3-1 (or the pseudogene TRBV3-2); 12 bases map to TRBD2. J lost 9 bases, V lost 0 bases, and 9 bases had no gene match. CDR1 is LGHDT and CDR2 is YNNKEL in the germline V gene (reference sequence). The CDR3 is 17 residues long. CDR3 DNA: TGTGCCAGCAGCCAAGATTTAACTAGCGGGAGGTCTGTTGAGCAGTTCTTC. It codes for CASSQDLTSGRSVEQFF.

CDR3: CASSYGEGSTDTQYF. The CDR3 DNA sequence: TGTGCCAGCAGTTACGGTGAGGGAAGCACAGATACGCAGTATTTT. V usage is TRBV6-6 and J usage is TRBJ2-3, with D possibly TRBD2 on 5 matching bases. CDR1 MNHNY and CDR2 SVGAGI come from the germline V gene (reference sequence). Trimming removed 2 bases at V and 0 bases at J, with 9 bases between. The CDR3 contains 15 residues.

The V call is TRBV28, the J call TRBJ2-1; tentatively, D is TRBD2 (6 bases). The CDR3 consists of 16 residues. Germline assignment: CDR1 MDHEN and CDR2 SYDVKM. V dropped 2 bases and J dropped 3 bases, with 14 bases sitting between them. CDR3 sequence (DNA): TGTGCCAGCAGTTTAGCGGGGCGCGGTAGCTACAATGAGCAGTTCTTC. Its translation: CASSLAGRGSYNEQFF. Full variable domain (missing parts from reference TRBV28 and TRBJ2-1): DVKVTQSSRYLVKRTGEKVFLECVQDMDHENMFWYRQDPGLGLRLIYFSYDVKMKEKGDIPEGYSVSREKKERFSLILESASTNQTSMYLCASSLAGRGSYNEQFFGPGTRLTVL.

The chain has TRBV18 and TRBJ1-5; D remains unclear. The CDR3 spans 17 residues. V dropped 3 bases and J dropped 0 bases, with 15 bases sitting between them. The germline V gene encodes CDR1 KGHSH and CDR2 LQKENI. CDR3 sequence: CASSPVKEGYSNQPQHF. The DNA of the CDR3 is TGTGCCAGCTCACCGGTGAAAGAGGGATATAGCAATCAGCCCCAGCATTTT.

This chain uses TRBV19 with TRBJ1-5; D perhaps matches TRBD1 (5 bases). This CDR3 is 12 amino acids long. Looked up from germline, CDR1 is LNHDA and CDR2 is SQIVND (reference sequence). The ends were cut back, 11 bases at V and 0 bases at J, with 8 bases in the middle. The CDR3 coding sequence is TGTGCCGGGGGGACTAGCAATCAGCCCCAGCATTTT. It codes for CAGGTSNQPQHF.

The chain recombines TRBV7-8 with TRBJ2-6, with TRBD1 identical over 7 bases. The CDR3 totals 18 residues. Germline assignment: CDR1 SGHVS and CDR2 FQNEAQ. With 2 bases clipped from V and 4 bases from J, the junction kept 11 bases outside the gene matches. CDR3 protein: CASSLFVRQGTGANVLTF. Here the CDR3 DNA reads TGTGCCAGCAGCTTATTCGTTAGACAGGGAACAGGGGCCAACGTCCTGACTTTC.

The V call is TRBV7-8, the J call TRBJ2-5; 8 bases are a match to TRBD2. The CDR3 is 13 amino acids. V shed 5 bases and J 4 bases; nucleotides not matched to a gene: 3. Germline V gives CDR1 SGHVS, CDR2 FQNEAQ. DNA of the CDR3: TGTGCCAGCAGCCGAAGCGGGAGAGAGACCCAGTACTTC. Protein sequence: CASSRSGRETQYF.

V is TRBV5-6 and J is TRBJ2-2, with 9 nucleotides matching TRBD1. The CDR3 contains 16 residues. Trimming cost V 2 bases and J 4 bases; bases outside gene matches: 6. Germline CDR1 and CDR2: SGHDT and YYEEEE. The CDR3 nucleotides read TGTGCCAGCAGCTTTCCGGGACAGGGTGCCACCGGGGAGCTGTTTTTT. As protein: CASSFPGQGATGELFF. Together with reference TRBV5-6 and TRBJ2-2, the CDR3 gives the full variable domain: DAGVTQSPTHLIKTRGQQVTLRCSPKSGHDTVSWYQQALGQGPQFIFQYYEEEERQRGNFPDRFSGHQFPNYSSELNVNALLLGDSALYLCASSFPGQGATGELFFGEGSRLTVL.